This is a list of T cell receptor beta chains from one sample in a study of shared clonotypes between healthy human individuals. Some clones are missing from TCRdb's copy, which holds only in-frame ones; the method was immunoSEQ multiplex PCR. This sample has 950,000 to 1,300,000 clones, with 65% to 80% found just once. The sequencing sample was made of memory CD4+ T cells sorted from blood. Source of these receptors: a young man in good health. CDR3s include the opening cysteine and the closing phenylalanine or tryptophan. The D gene is left open where the match is weak. Clone sizes are given selectively: once, few, many, or a class where the clone is expanded.

CDR3nt: TGTGCCAGCAGTTATGCGAGGAATCAGCCCCAGCATTTT; CDR3aa: CASSYARNQPQHF; v_gene: TRBV6-5; d_gene: .; abundance: .; j_gene: TRBJ1-5
CDR3nt: TGTGCCAGCAGCCAGATGGGACTAGCCACGAACACCGGGGAGCTGTTTTTT; CDR3aa: CASSQMGLATNTGELFF; v_gene: TRBV4-2; d_gene: TRBD2; abundance: .; j_gene: TRBJ2-2
CDR3nt: TGCAGTGAAGGGATATTAAGGGGCTACACCTTC; CDR3aa: CSEGILRGYTF; v_gene: TRBV20-1; d_gene: .; abundance: .; j_gene: TRBJ1-2
CDR3nt: TGTGCCAGCAGCTTAGGAACAGGGGGCGGGTACGAGCAGTACTTC; CDR3aa: CASSLGTGGGYEQYF; v_gene: TRBV7-9; d_gene: TRBD1; abundance: .; j_gene: TRBJ2-7
CDR3nt: TGTGCCAGTAGGGTCCTCGGCGTCCTCGATAATTCACCCCTCCACTTT; CDR3aa: CASRVLGVLDNSPLHF; v_gene: TRBV19; d_gene: .; abundance: .; j_gene: TRBJ1-6
CDR3nt: TGCAGCTTTACCACTAGCGGGAGTGGCGAGCAGTACTTC; CDR3aa: CSFTTSGSGEQYF; v_gene: TRBV29-1; d_gene: TRBD2; abundance: .; j_gene: TRBJ2-7
CDR3nt: TGTGCCAGCAGCTCCCAGCGGGGGGACGGGGAGCTGTTTTTT; CDR3aa: CASSSQRGDGELFF; v_gene: TRBV7-3; d_gene: TRBD2; abundance: .; j_gene: TRBJ2-2
CDR3nt: TGTGCCAGCAGCGCGACGACAGGGGATACTAACATAGCCAAAAACATTCAGTACTTC; CDR3aa: CASSATTGDTNIAKNIQYF; v_gene: TRBV9; d_gene: TRBD1; abundance: .; j_gene: TRBJ2-4
CDR3nt: TGTGCCAGTAGTTCGACAGGGTCGGCCTATGGCTACACCTTC; CDR3aa: CASSSTGSAYGYTF; v_gene: TRBV19; d_gene: TRBD1; abundance: .; j_gene: TRBJ1-2
CDR3nt: TGCGCCAGCAGCCTAGGGACTAGCGTGTACTTC; CDR3aa: CASSLGTSVYF; v_gene: TRBV5-1; d_gene: TRBD2; abundance: .; j_gene: TRBJ2-7
CDR3nt: TGTGCCAGCAGTTATTCGGGGACAGGGACCACTGAAGCTTTCTTT; CDR3aa: CASSYSGTGTTEAFF; v_gene: TRBV28; d_gene: TRBD1; abundance: .; j_gene: TRBJ1-1
CDR3nt: TGTGCCAGCAGCTTAGGTTACGGGTCCGAGCAGTACTTC; CDR3aa: CASSLGYGSEQYF; v_gene: TRBV7-2; d_gene: .; abundance: .; j_gene: TRBJ2-7
CDR3nt: TGTGCCTGGAGTCAATCGGGAAACACCATATATTTT; CDR3aa: CAWSQSGNTIYF; v_gene: TRBV30; d_gene: .; abundance: .; j_gene: TRBJ1-3
CDR3nt: TGTGCCAGCAGCGGTAGCGGGGACTACAATGAGCAGTTCTTC; CDR3aa: CASSGSGDYNEQFF; v_gene: TRBV7-6; d_gene: TRBD2; abundance: .; j_gene: TRBJ2-1
CDR3nt: TGTGCCAGCAGCGTCGACGGACAGGGTTATTCACCCCTCCACTTT; CDR3aa: CASSVDGQGYSPLHF; v_gene: TRBV9; d_gene: TRBD1; abundance: .; j_gene: TRBJ1-6
CDR3nt: TGTGCCAGCAGCTTTACCGGTCAGCCCCAGCATTTT; CDR3aa: CASSFTGQPQHF; v_gene: TRBV5-6; d_gene: .; abundance: .; j_gene: TRBJ1-5
CDR3nt: TGTGCCAGCTCACCCACGCAGGCCTACAATGAGCAGTTCTTC; CDR3aa: CASSPTQAYNEQFF; v_gene: TRBV18; d_gene: .; abundance: .; j_gene: TRBJ2-1
CDR3nt: TGTGCCAGCAGTAGAACGCTACAGGTTGGGACCCATTCACCCCTCCACTTT; CDR3aa: CASSRTLQVGTHSPLHF; v_gene: TRBV27; d_gene: .; abundance: .; j_gene: TRBJ1-6
CDR3nt: TGTGCCAGTAGTATGAACACTGAAGCTTTCTTT; CDR3aa: CASSMNTEAFF; v_gene: TRBV19; d_gene: .; abundance: few; j_gene: TRBJ1-1
CDR3nt: TGTGCCATCAGTGAGGGGGGTTATGGCTACACCTTC; CDR3aa: CAISEGGYGYTF; v_gene: TRBV10-3; d_gene: .; abundance: .; j_gene: TRBJ1-2
CDR3nt: TGTGCCAGCAGCCTCGGGGTGACAGAGACCCAGTACTTC; CDR3aa: CASSLGVTETQYF; v_gene: TRBV9; d_gene: .; abundance: once; j_gene: TRBJ2-5
CDR3nt: TGTGCCAGCAGTGAAAGGACAGGGAATTCACCCCTCCACTTT; CDR3aa: CASSERTGNSPLHF; v_gene: TRBV2; d_gene: TRBD1; abundance: .; j_gene: TRBJ1-6
CDR3nt: TGCGCCAGCAGCTTGGGGGCTTCGACAGGGGCAAGCTATGGCTACACCTTC; CDR3aa: CASSLGASTGASYGYTF; v_gene: TRBV5-1; d_gene: TRBD1; abundance: .; j_gene: TRBJ1-2
CDR3nt: TGTGCCAGCAGCGCTGATTACAGGGGCGTGTTGCGTGGCTACACCTTC; CDR3aa: CASSADYRGVLRGYTF; v_gene: TRBV5-5; d_gene: TRBD1; abundance: .; j_gene: TRBJ1-2
CDR3nt: TGTGCCAGCAGCCCGGGAGCGGGAATCTCTGGAAACACCATATATTTT; CDR3aa: CASSPGAGISGNTIYF; v_gene: TRBV7-6; d_gene: .; abundance: few; j_gene: TRBJ1-3
CDR3nt: TGTGCCATCAGTGGGACAGGGAACAATCAGCCCCAGCATTTT; CDR3aa: CAISGTGNNQPQHF; v_gene: TRBV10-3; d_gene: TRBD1; abundance: few; j_gene: TRBJ1-5
CDR3nt: TGTGCCAGCAGTGGACTAGCGGGAGCAAATGAGCAGTTCTTC; CDR3aa: CASSGLAGANEQFF; v_gene: TRBV25-1; d_gene: TRBD2; abundance: .; j_gene: TRBJ2-1
CDR3nt: TGTGCCAGCAGCGTAGCAGGCAGGGGGCGCGATGAAGCTTTCTTT; CDR3aa: CASSVAGRGRDEAFF; v_gene: TRBV9; d_gene: TRBD1; abundance: .; j_gene: TRBJ1-1
CDR3nt: TGTGCCAGCTCCCCTGGACAGGGCACGGGTCAGCCCCAGCATTTT; CDR3aa: CASSPGQGTGQPQHF; v_gene: TRBV27; d_gene: TRBD1; abundance: .; j_gene: TRBJ1-5
CDR3nt: TGTGCCAGCAGCTTAACTGACTCATCCCCGCAGTATTTT; CDR3aa: CASSLTDSSPQYF; v_gene: TRBV7-3; d_gene: .; abundance: .; j_gene: TRBJ2-3
CDR3nt: TGTGCCAGCAGCCACGGGACGGTTTCTGGGGCCAACGTCCTGACTTTC; CDR3aa: CASSHGTVSGANVLTF; v_gene: TRBV5-6; d_gene: .; abundance: .; j_gene: TRBJ2-6
CDR3nt: TGTGCCAGCACCCCAATGGGGGGGAAATTCCTACCCCTCCACTTT; CDR3aa: CASTPMGGKFLPLHF; v_gene: TRBV2; d_gene: .; abundance: .; j_gene: TRBJ1-6
CDR3nt: TGCGCCAGCAGCTTGGACAGTTCACTAAACTATGGCTACACCTTC; CDR3aa: CASSLDSSLNYGYTF; v_gene: TRBV5-1; d_gene: .; abundance: .; j_gene: TRBJ1-2
CDR3nt: TGTGCCAGCAGTACTTCAGGGGGCTGGACTGAAGCTTTCTTT; CDR3aa: CASSTSGGWTEAFF; v_gene: TRBV2; d_gene: TRBD1; abundance: few; j_gene: TRBJ1-1
CDR3nt: TGCGCCAGCAGGTATGCTGACAGGAGAAACATTCAGTACTTC; CDR3aa: CASRYADRRNIQYF; v_gene: TRBV5-1; d_gene: .; abundance: .; j_gene: TRBJ2-4
CDR3nt: TGTGCCAGCAGGGGCGGGGGTCCCTACGAGCAGTACTTC; CDR3aa: CASRGGGPYEQYF; v_gene: TRBV2; d_gene: TRBD2; abundance: .; j_gene: TRBJ2-7
CDR3nt: TGTGCCACGGGGAGGCAGCACGAGCAGTACTTC; CDR3aa: CATGRQHEQYF; v_gene: TRBV6-5; d_gene: .; abundance: .; j_gene: TRBJ2-7
CDR3nt: TGTGCCAGCAGCCTCGGACAGATCACAGATACGCAGTATTTT; CDR3aa: CASSLGQITDTQYF; v_gene: TRBV7-3; d_gene: .; abundance: .; j_gene: TRBJ2-3
CDR3nt: TGTGCCAGCTCACCACGACTAGCGTCCAACACCGGGGAGCTGTTTTTT; CDR3aa: CASSPRLASNTGELFF; v_gene: TRBV18; d_gene: TRBD2; abundance: .; j_gene: TRBJ2-2
CDR3nt: TGTGCCAGCAGCTTAGTCCCCGGGGATAATTCACCCCTCCACTTT; CDR3aa: CASSLVPGDNSPLHF; v_gene: TRBV7-2; d_gene: .; abundance: .; j_gene: TRBJ1-6
CDR3nt: TGTGCCAGTAGTATACGGGAAGGGTCAGATACGCAGTATTTT; CDR3aa: CASSIREGSDTQYF; v_gene: TRBV19; d_gene: .; abundance: .; j_gene: TRBJ2-3
CDR3nt: TGTGCCAGCAGTGTAGGGGGACTAGAAGCAGATACGCAGTATTTT; CDR3aa: CASSVGGLEADTQYF; v_gene: TRBV2; d_gene: TRBD2; abundance: many; j_gene: TRBJ2-3
CDR3nt: TGTGCCAGCAGTCCACGGACAGGGTCGAACACCGGGGAGCTGTTTTTT; CDR3aa: CASSPRTGSNTGELFF; v_gene: TRBV7-9; d_gene: TRBD1; abundance: .; j_gene: TRBJ2-2
CDR3nt: TGTGCCAGCAGCGTAGGACTAGCGGGAGGTACGGAGACCCAGTACTTC; CDR3aa: CASSVGLAGGTETQYF; v_gene: TRBV9; d_gene: TRBD2; abundance: .; j_gene: TRBJ2-5
CDR3nt: TGTGCCAGCAGCGTAGAGGGAAGAAGGGAGAACGAGCAGTACTTC; CDR3aa: CASSVEGRRENEQYF; v_gene: TRBV9; d_gene: .; abundance: .; j_gene: TRBJ2-7
CDR3nt: TGTGCCAGCAGCTTAGGGGCGTCAGATTTCCTCCCGGAGACCCAGTACTTC; CDR3aa: CASSLGASDFLPETQYF; v_gene: TRBV7-8; d_gene: .; abundance: .; j_gene: TRBJ2-5
CDR3nt: TGTGCCAGCAGCGAAGACCCTCTCCTGAATACTGAAGCTTTCTTT; CDR3aa: CASSEDPLLNTEAFF; v_gene: TRBV5-4; d_gene: .; abundance: .; j_gene: TRBJ1-1
CDR3nt: TGTGCCAGCAGCTCCCTTATAGCGAAGGAGTTCTACGAGCAGTACTTC; CDR3aa: CASSSLIAKEFYEQYF; v_gene: TRBV13; d_gene: .; abundance: .; j_gene: TRBJ2-7
CDR3nt: TGTGCCAGCAGCTCAGGGGGGCAGGGCTCCGGGGCGGAGACCCAGTACTTC; CDR3aa: CASSSGGQGSGAETQYF; v_gene: TRBV11-1; d_gene: .; abundance: .; j_gene: TRBJ2-5
CDR3nt: TGCGCCAGCAGCCAAGCAGGGATTAAATACAATGAGCAGTTCTTC; CDR3aa: CASSQAGIKYNEQFF; v_gene: TRBV4-1; d_gene: .; abundance: few; j_gene: TRBJ2-1
CDR3nt: TGTGCCAGCTCCCAAGGACAGGGGAGTACCTACGAGCAGTACTTC; CDR3aa: CASSQGQGSTYEQYF; v_gene: TRBV18; d_gene: TRBD1; abundance: .; j_gene: TRBJ2-7
CDR3nt: TGCGCCAGCAGTCGGGACGGTTCCTACGAGCAGTACTTC; CDR3aa: CASSRDGSYEQYF; v_gene: TRBV23-1; d_gene: .; abundance: .; j_gene: TRBJ2-7
CDR3nt: TGTGCCAGCAGCCCCGAAGGGGGTTGGGAGCTGTTTTTT; CDR3aa: CASSPEGGWELFF; v_gene: TRBV6-5; d_gene: .; abundance: .; j_gene: TRBJ2-2
CDR3nt: TGTGCCAGCAGTTGGGGGAATCAGCCCCAGCATTTT; CDR3aa: CASSWGNQPQHF; v_gene: TRBV28; d_gene: .; abundance: .; j_gene: TRBJ1-5
CDR3nt: TGCGCCAGCAGCTATGGGACGCACTCCTACGAGCAGTACTTC; CDR3aa: CASSYGTHSYEQYF; v_gene: TRBV5-1; d_gene: .; abundance: .; j_gene: TRBJ2-7
CDR3nt: TGTGCCAGCAGCTTAGATCGCCAGTTCACCGGGGAGCTGTTTTTT; CDR3aa: CASSLDRQFTGELFF; v_gene: TRBV7-9; d_gene: .; abundance: .; j_gene: TRBJ2-2
CDR3nt: TGTGCCAGCTCACCACCGGGCGGCTCCACAGATACGCAGTATTTT; CDR3aa: CASSPPGGSTDTQYF; v_gene: TRBV18; d_gene: .; abundance: .; j_gene: TRBJ2-3